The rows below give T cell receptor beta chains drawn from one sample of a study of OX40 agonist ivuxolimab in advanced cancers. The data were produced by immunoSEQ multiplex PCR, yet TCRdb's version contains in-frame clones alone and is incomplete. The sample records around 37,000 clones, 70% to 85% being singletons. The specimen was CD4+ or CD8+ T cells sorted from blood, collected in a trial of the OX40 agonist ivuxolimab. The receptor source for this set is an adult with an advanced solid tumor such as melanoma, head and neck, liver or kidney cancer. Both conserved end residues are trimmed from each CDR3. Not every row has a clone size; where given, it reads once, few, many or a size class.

CDR3 protein: ASSRQGQADTQY
V gene: TRBV18
J gene: TRBJ2-3
clone size: -

CDR3 protein: ASSLGPQGRQPQH
V gene: TRBV5-5
J gene: TRBJ1-5
clone size: once

CDR3 protein: ASRGGTGELF
V gene: TRBV7-9
J gene: TRBJ2-2
clone size: -

CDR3 protein: ASSIGGRAGYEQY
V gene: TRBV19
J gene: TRBJ2-7
clone size: -

CDR3 protein: ASSFQGMDTQY
V gene: TRBV11-2
J gene: TRBJ2-3
clone size: -

CDR3 protein: ASRLKGLGDTGELF
V gene: TRBV7-2
J gene: TRBJ2-2
clone size: -

CDR3 protein: ASSPGDTAYEQY
V gene: TRBV19
J gene: TRBJ2-7
clone size: -

CDR3 protein: ASSRGDRLDGPNKAF
V gene: TRBV5-4
J gene: TRBJ1-1
clone size: few

CDR3 protein: AIRLGTSGSRNEQF
V gene: TRBV10-3
J gene: TRBJ2-1
clone size: -

CDR3 protein: ASSLLNEKLF
V gene: TRBV28
J gene: TRBJ1-4
clone size: -

CDR3 protein: ASSFTGRGGLADTQY
V gene: TRBV13
J gene: TRBJ2-3
clone size: -

CDR3 protein: AISESRRSPLH
V gene: TRBV10-3
J gene: TRBJ1-6
clone size: few

CDR3 protein: ASSQRTGVQF
V gene: TRBV7-2
J gene: TRBJ2-1
clone size: once

CDR3 protein: ASSMSPGDTEAF
V gene: TRBV19
J gene: TRBJ1-1
clone size: few

CDR3 protein: ASHTRSGVAKNIQY
V gene: TRBV28
J gene: TRBJ2-4
clone size: -

CDR3 protein: ASSQDRGGTEAF
V gene: TRBV4-3
J gene: TRBJ1-1
clone size: -

CDR3 protein: ASSPDRGGEKLF
V gene: TRBV5-1
J gene: TRBJ1-4
clone size: -

CDR3 protein: ASSQWSNQPQH
V gene: TRBV14
J gene: TRBJ1-5
clone size: -

CDR3 protein: ASSFLAGVADTQY
V gene: TRBV11-3
J gene: TRBJ2-3
clone size: -

CDR3 protein: ASSPDEWKETQY
V gene: TRBV9
J gene: TRBJ2-5
clone size: -

CDR3 protein: ASSFRQPQH
V gene: TRBV28
J gene: TRBJ1-5
clone size: -

CDR3 protein: ASSMGDVTDGRDGYT
V gene: TRBV19
J gene: TRBJ1-2
clone size: once

CDR3 protein: ASSPLMRGEQF
V gene: TRBV7-8
J gene: TRBJ2-1
clone size: -

CDR3 protein: ASSVSLNTEAF
V gene: TRBV7-6
J gene: TRBJ1-1
clone size: -

CDR3 protein: ASSPGLAGAKDTQY
V gene: TRBV2
J gene: TRBJ2-3
clone size: once

CDR3 protein: AISERLADTQY
V gene: TRBV10-3
J gene: TRBJ2-3
clone size: -

CDR3 protein: ASSLEGLLSYEQY
V gene: TRBV7-8
J gene: TRBJ2-7
clone size: -

CDR3 protein: ATSRDRTSNQPQH
V gene: TRBV15
J gene: TRBJ1-5
clone size: few

CDR3 protein: ASSDGRVETQY
V gene: TRBV6-4
J gene: TRBJ2-5
clone size: -

CDR3 protein: ASSQGGGSKNIQY
V gene: TRBV4-1
J gene: TRBJ2-4
clone size: -

CDR3 protein: ASSPRSLLSDTQY
V gene: TRBV27
J gene: TRBJ2-3
clone size: -

CDR3 protein: ASSQSWLDYGYT
V gene: TRBV16
J gene: TRBJ1-2
clone size: -

CDR3 protein: ASSQDRSSYNEQF
V gene: TRBV6-6
J gene: TRBJ2-1
clone size: -

CDR3 protein: ASSQDSNTEAF
V gene: TRBV4-3
J gene: TRBJ1-1
clone size: -

CDR3 protein: ASSLSNEQF
V gene: TRBV13
J gene: TRBJ2-1
clone size: -

CDR3 protein: ASSLGGLYQETQY
V gene: TRBV7-3
J gene: TRBJ2-5
clone size: -

CDR3 protein: ASTWGSQATDTQY
V gene: TRBV2
J gene: TRBJ2-3
clone size: -

CDR3 protein: ASSRNHQGDGYT
V gene: TRBV2
J gene: TRBJ1-2
clone size: -

CDR3 protein: ASSYPGQQYEQY
V gene: TRBV5-1
J gene: TRBJ2-7
clone size: -

CDR3 protein: ASSTAGGTDTQY
V gene: TRBV19
J gene: TRBJ2-3
clone size: -

CDR3 protein: AIRTGGANNSPLH
V gene: TRBV10-3
J gene: TRBJ1-6
clone size: -

CDR3 protein: ASSSIAGRPYEQY
V gene: TRBV28
J gene: TRBJ2-7
clone size: -

CDR3 protein: ASSQWSRTGYT
V gene: TRBV19
J gene: TRBJ1-2
clone size: -

CDR3 protein: ASSRTATYEQY
V gene: TRBV19
J gene: -
clone size: -

CDR3 protein: ASSPTGQNTEAF
V gene: TRBV18
J gene: TRBJ1-1
clone size: once

CDR3 protein: ASSPGTWEGLETQY
V gene: TRBV7-3
J gene: TRBJ2-5
clone size: -

CDR3 protein: ASRTSGGYEQY
V gene: TRBV19
J gene: TRBJ2-7
clone size: few

CDR3 protein: ASSQVPPPSNYGYT
V gene: TRBV4-1
J gene: TRBJ1-2
clone size: -